Here is one TCR beta chain with its context. These data are taken from a study of blood T cell repertoires in COVID-19. Study details: Samples representing acute and convalescent COVID-19 were sourced from the United States, Italy and Spain.

Trimming pared 7 bases from V and 9 bases from J, leaving 16 bases between. Germline lookup yields CDR1 SNHLY and CDR2 FYNNEI. The CDR3 covers 14 residues. Participant-given clinical history determined each cohort assignment. As handled by the study authors: From reference gene primer amplification, estimates of nucleated cell counts were derived. Here immunoSEQ multiplex PCR was the method, and the copy in TCRdb shows in-frame clones only, minus some. That table furnishes V, J and clone size, whereas the DNA furnished D and trimming. The data show 130,000 to 150,000 clones, with roughly 80% seen just once and about 5.5% held by the top ten.

This chain uses TRBV2 with TRBJ1-6; tentative D call: TRBD1 (6 bases). Sequencing was performed on PBMCs or T cells enriched from blood (not recorded which). The sequence was obtained from a man aged 35 to 55 with acute COVID-19. The CDR3 reads CASKVDSGRSPLHF. For the CDR3, the DNA is TGTGCCAGCAAGGTGGACAGTGGACGTTCACCCCTCCACTTT.